These 30 T cell receptor beta chains were all obtained from the same sample, sequenced in a study of blood T cell repertoires in COVID-19. Profiled with immunoSEQ multiplex PCR; TCRdb holds only in-frame clones, not every one. This sample has about 250,000 clones, with over 80% found just once. Input material: peripheral blood. The receptor source for this set is a man aged 40-55 years with acute or convalescent COVID-19.

The chain uses TRBV27 and TRBJ2-3; 7 bases fit TRBD2. Germline V gene sequence: CDR1 MNHEY, CDR2 SMNVEV (reference sequence). The ends lost 1 base at V and 0 bases at J; junction bases unmatched: 4. The CDR3 spans 16 residues. The CDR3 spells CASSLFGTKSTDTQYF. CDR3 DNA: TGTGCCAGCAGTTTATTTGGGACTAAGAGCACAGATACGCAGTATTTT.

The chain employs TRBV5-1 and TRBJ2-7; 9 bases are a match to TRBD2. With 0 bases clipped from V and 6 bases from J, the junction kept 4 bases outside the gene matches. Germline V gives CDR1 SGHRS, CDR2 YFSETQ. This CDR3 is built from 14 residues. The CDR3, as DNA: TGCGCCAGCAGCTTGGGACTAGCGGTGTCCGAGCAGTACTTC. Amino acid sequence: CASSLGLAVSEQYF.

This clone was picked up many times. The V gene is TRBV4-1, the J gene TRBJ2-2; D is possibly TRBD2 (5 bases). V shed 0 bases and J shed 3 bases, with 8 bases lying between them. Germline V CDR1 and CDR2: MGHRA, YSYEKL. The CDR3 totals 15 residues. CDR3 in amino acids: CASSQDPSYTGELFF. The CDR3 nucleotides read TGCGCCAGCAGCCAAGATCCTAGCTACACCGGGGAGCTGTTTTTT.

The V and J genes are TRBV5-6 and TRBJ1-2; 11 nucleotides align to TRBD1. The germline gives CDR1 SGHDT, CDR2 YYEEEE. Losses at the gene ends were 1 base for V and 7 bases for J; bases not matched to a gene: 6. The CDR3 loop spans 15 amino acids. Written as DNA, the CDR3 is TGTGCCAGCAGCTTGCGGGCCGGGACAGGGGGTGGCTACACCTTC. Protein product: CASSLRAGTGGGYTF. The complete variable domain, with remaining parts taken from reference TRBV5-6 and TRBJ1-2, reads DAGVTQSPTHLIKTRGQQVTLRCSPKSGHDTVSWYQQALGQGPQFIFQYYEEEERQRGNFPDRFSGHQFPNYSSELNVNALLLGDSALYLCASSLRAGTGGGYTFGSGTRLTVV.

This clone has a handful of counts. This sequence joins TRBV2 and TRBJ1-4; 7 bases fit TRBD1. Unmatched junction bases numbered 9, after V lost 6 bases and J lost 8 bases. The CDR3 has 14 residues. The germline CDR1 and CDR2 sequences are SNHLY and FYNNEI. This CDR3 is CASRADRYKEKLFF. As DNA, the CDR3 is TGTGCCAGCAGGGCGGACAGGTATAAGGAAAAACTGTTTTTT.

The rearrangement joins TRBV19 to TRBJ2-1, with 7 bases lining up with TRBD2. The V segment lost 9 bases and the J segment 3 bases; nucleotides outside the gene matches: 11. CDR1 and CDR2 (germline): LNHDA, SQIVND (reference sequence). This CDR3 region has 15 residues. The CDR3 region has the DNA TGTGCCAGCCTAGGGTGGGAGGGAGGCTACAATGAGCAGTTCTTC. Translated, it gives CASLGWEGGYNEQFF.

The chain links TRBV18 to TRBJ1-1; the match to TRBD1 covers 8 bases. The CDR3 length is 13 residues. The germline gives CDR1 KGHSH, CDR2 LQKENI. Trimming cost V 6 bases and J 7 bases; bases outside gene matches: 7. CDR3 loop: CASSSGTGREAFF. CDR3 DNA sequence: TGTGCCAGCTCCTCCGGGACAGGCCGTGAAGCTTTCTTT.

This rearrangement joins TRBV6-1 to TRBJ2-7, with 9 bases matching TRBD1. With 2 bases clipped from V and 5 bases from J, the junction kept 7 bases outside the gene matches. Germline values: CDR1 MNHNS, CDR2 SASEGT. The CDR3 extends over 15 amino acids. As DNA, the CDR3 is TGTGCCAGCAGTGAACTCTGGACAGGGGCGGACGAGCAGTACTTC. It yields the protein CASSELWTGADEQYF.

The chain has TRBV5-1 and TRBJ2-7, with D maybe TRBD2 (6 bases). CDR3 length: 14 amino acids. Germline V gives CDR1 SGHRS, CDR2 YFSETQ. Trimming took off 4 bases at V and 0 bases at J, with 11 bases between the two ends. The CDR3 sequence is CASSEQTSSYEQYF. The CDR3 DNA follows: TGCGCCAGCAGCGAGCAGACTAGCTCCTACGAGCAGTACTTC.

The chain combines TRBV30 with TRBJ1-1; 7 bases are a match to TRBD1. Germline lookup yields CDR1 GTSNPN and CDR2 SVGIG (reference sequence). This CDR3 region has 16 residues. Trimming cost V 1 base and J 0 bases; bases outside gene matches: 8. The CDR3 nucleotides read TGTGCCTGGAGTGCGGAAGACAGGGCCTTGAACACTGAAGCTTTCTTT. Protein: CAWSAEDRALNTEAFF.

This chain connects TRBV7-2 to TRBJ2-3; 7 bases map to TRBD2. Germline CDR1 and CDR2: SGHTA and FQGNSA. CDR3 size: 14 residues. Unmatched junction bases numbered 3, after V lost 5 bases and J lost 1 base. CDR3 sequence reads: CASSPTSGTDTQYF. CDR3 bases: TGTGCCAGCAGCCCCACTAGCGGCACAGATACGCAGTATTTT.

This clone came up once. The V call is TRBV7-2, the J call TRBJ2-3; tentative D call: TRBD1 (5 bases). Germline values: CDR1 SGHTA, CDR2 FQGNSA. V lost 3 bases, J lost 4 bases, and 5 bases lay in between. CDR3 length: 12 amino acids. Here the CDR3 reads CASSFRADTQYF. In DNA, the CDR3 is TGTGCCAGCAGCTTCAGGGCAGATACGCAGTATTTT. Supplemented by reference TRBV7-2 and TRBJ2-3, the full variable domain reads GAGVSQSPSNKVTEKGKDVELRCDPISGHTALYWYRQSLGQGLEFLIYFQGNSAPDKSGLPSDRFSAERTGGSVSTLTIQRTQQEDSAVYLCASSFRADTQYFGPGTRLTVL.

V is TRBV2 and J is TRBJ1-1; D perhaps matches TRBD1 (6 bases). V lost 5 bases to trimming and J lost 1 base, with 14 bases between them. This CDR3 is built from 15 residues. Germline V gene lookup returns CDR1 SNHLY and CDR2 FYNNEI. The chain's CDR3 is CASSWTVVGNTEAFF. In DNA form, the CDR3 reads TGTGCCAGCAGTTGGACAGTAGTGGGGAACACTGAAGCTTTCTTT. Drawing the rest from reference TRBV2 and TRBJ1-1, the complete variable domain is EPEVTQTPSHQVTQMGQEVILRCVPISNHLYFYWYRQILGQKVEFLVSFYNNEISEKSEIFDDQFSVERPDGSNFTLKIRSTKLEDSAMYFCASSWTVVGNTEAFFGQGTRLTVV.

This clone was recorded a few times. The chain couples TRBV15 to TRBJ1-3; no clear D. The CDR3 consists of 16 residues. Germline V lookup: CDR1 LNHNV, CDR2 YYDKDF (reference sequence). V gave up 0 bases and J gave up 0 bases, with 9 bases separating them. The DNA for the CDR3 is TGTGCCACCAGCAGAGATAAACATGCCTCTGGAAACACCATATATTTT. It specifies CATSRDKHASGNTIYF.

The V and J genes are TRBV6-5 and TRBJ2-7; TRBD1 is a possible D gene (5 bases). Trimming took off 4 bases at V and 0 bases at J, with 16 bases between the two ends. Germline V gene data show CDR1 as MNHEY and CDR2 as SVGAGI. This CDR3 has 16 amino acids. The CDR3 nucleotides are TGTGCCAGCAGTTCGGAAAGGGGCGACACCTCCTACGAGCAGTACTTC. Translated: CASSSERGDTSYEQYF.

V gene TRBV6-2 or TRBV6-3 combines with J gene TRBJ2-3; 7 bases align to TRBD2. The CDR3 spans 15 residues. The J segment lost 0 bases and the V segment lost 0 bases, leaving 0 bases of the junction unmatched. CDR1 MNHEY and CDR2 SVGEGT come from the germline V gene. This CDR3 reads CASSYSSGSTDTQYF. CDR3 DNA sequence: TGTGCCAGCAGTTACTCTAGCGGGAGCACAGATACGCAGTATTTT.

The J gene is TRBJ2-7, the V gene TRBV7-9, with 7 bases that match TRBD2. Looked up from germline, CDR1 is SEHNR and CDR2 is FQNEAQ (reference sequence). Trimming at V came to 1 base and at J to 6 bases, leaving 6 bases not matched to a gene. This CDR3 is 14 amino acids long. The CDR3 DNA reads as TGTGCCAGCAGCTTAGAGTCTAGCGGTTCCGAGCAGTACTTC. It translates to CASSLESSGSEQYF.

The chain is built from TRBV4-2 and TRBJ2-1, with unresolved D. In germline, CDR1 is LGHNA, CDR2 YNFKEQ. The V end lost 4 bases, the J end lost 0 bases, and 19 bases lay between the germline ends. The CDR3 is made up of 18 amino acids. The CDR3, as DNA: TGTGCCAGCAGCCCCTCTCCACCCTCAGGTAGCTCCTACAATGAGCAGTTCTTC. Translated, it gives CASSPSPPSGSSYNEQFF.

This chain joins TRBV7-2 and TRBJ2-7; 8 bases match TRBD2. Trimming removed 5 bases from V and 2 bases from J; junction bases left unmatched: 8. CDR3 length: 15 amino acids. Germline V gives CDR1 SGHTA, CDR2 FQGNSA. The CDR3 reads CASSPGSGRPYEQYF. The CDR3 DNA follows: TGTGCCAGCAGCCCAGGGAGCGGGAGACCCTACGAGCAGTACTTC.

The rearrangement links TRBV4-2 to TRBJ2-5; 7 bases are shared with TRBD2. In germline, CDR1 is LGHNA, CDR2 YNFKEQ. The CDR3 covers 15 residues. V was clipped by 1 base and J by 3 bases; unmatched bases: 5. The CDR3 here is CASSQGSSGKETQYF. DNA for the CDR3: TGTGCCAGCAGCCAAGGCTCCAGCGGGAAAGAGACCCAGTACTTC.

V gene TRBV10-2 combines with J gene TRBJ1-2; 7 nucleotides agree with TRBD1. The CDR3 loop spans 15 amino acids. V gave up 6 bases and J gave up 8 bases; unmatched junction bases: 15. Germline V gives CDR1 WSHSY, CDR2 SAAADI. CDR3 in amino acids: CASRGTDRDSAGYTF. The CDR3 nucleotides read TGCGCCAGCAGGGGGACCGACAGGGACTCAGCCGGCTACACCTTC.

This sequence joins TRBV7-2 and TRBJ1-4; D may be TRBD1 (6 bases). The CDR3 length is 12 residues. Germline CDR1 reads SGHTA; CDR2 reads FQGNSA. The ends were cut back, 3 bases at V and 12 bases at J, with 11 bases in the middle. The CDR3 DNA is TGTGCCAGCAGCTTCAGGGGAAGGGAACTGTTTTTT. It translates to CASSFRGRELFF.

The rearrangement joins TRBV7-2 to TRBJ2-2; the match to TRBD2 covers 12 bases. The CDR3 has 15 residues. With V trimmed by 8 bases and J by 3 bases, 4 bases remained unmatched. Germline loops: CDR1 SGHTA, CDR2 FQGNSA. CDR3 DNA: TGTGCCAGCCGAAGACTAGCGGGAGACACCGGGGAGCTGTTTTTT. It specifies CASRRLAGDTGELFF.

The rearrangement links TRBV28 to TRBJ2-7; TRBD1 is a possible D gene (5 bases). The V and J ends lost 7 bases and 1 base respectively, with 14 bases between them. Germline V gene lookup returns CDR1 MDHEN and CDR2 SYDVKM. The CDR3 loop spans 14 amino acids. DNA of the CDR3: TGTGCCAGCACCCTTCGTCAGGGATCCTACGAGCAGTACTTC. Translating gives CASTLRQGSYEQYF.

The count of this clone is one. V and J are TRBV5-6 and TRBJ1-2; perhaps TRBD1 as D (6 bases). Germline CDR1 and CDR2: SGHDT and YYEEEE. The CDR3 contains 13 residues. The V gene lost 6 bases and the J gene lost 6 bases, with 15 bases spanning the gap. CDR3 nucleotide sequence: TGTGCCAGCACACTTTTTAACAGGGATGGCTACACCTTC. This gives the protein CASTLFNRDGYTF.

This chain links TRBV19 with TRBJ1-2; D remains unclear. From germline, CDR1 is LNHDA and CDR2 SQIVND (reference sequence). The CDR3 has 14 amino acids. V was pared by 3 bases and J by 2 bases, with 10 bases between. CDR3 in DNA: TGTGCCAGTAGTATTTCTACCGAAAACTATGGCTACACCTTC. Amino acids: CASSISTENYGYTF.

With regard to this clone: Other DNA sequences in the sample encode the same CDR3. V and J are TRBV18 and TRBJ1-2; 11 positions match TRBD1. This CDR3 comprises 15 residues. Germline assignment: CDR1 KGHSH and CDR2 LQKENI. V lost 3 bases, J lost 1 base, and 1 base stayed unmatched. The CDR3 loop is CASSPGTGGNYGYTF. The CDR3 nucleotides read TGTGCCAGCTCACCCGGGACAGGGGGTAACTATGGCTACACCTTC. Combining the CDR3 with reference TRBV18 and TRBJ1-2 gives the whole variable domain NAGVMQNPRHLVRRRGQEARLRCSPMKGHSHVYWYRQLPEEGLKFMVYLQKENIIDESGMPKERFSAEFPKEGPSILRIQQVVRGDSAAYFCASSPGTGGNYGYTFGSGTRLTVV.

The chain links TRBV30 to TRBJ1-5; tentatively, D is TRBD1 (6 bases). CDR3 length: 12 amino acids. Trimming cost V 3 bases and J 4 bases, with 7 bases left between them. Germline V gives CDR1 GTSNPN, CDR2 SVGIG (reference sequence). The CDR3 reads CAWRTGNQPQHF. In DNA form, the CDR3 reads TGTGCCTGGAGGACAGGTAATCAGCCCCAGCATTTT.

The chain combines TRBV5-1 with TRBJ2-3; TRBD2 aligns across 10 bases. Per the germline V gene, CDR1 is SGHRS and CDR2 is YFSETQ. V lost 0 bases and J lost 3; bases outside the gene matches: 10. The CDR3 extends over 18 amino acids. The CDR3 reads CASSLDPSSGSRTDTQYF. CDR3 in DNA: TGCGCCAGCAGCTTGGACCCCTCTAGCGGGAGTAGAACAGATACGCAGTATTTT.

This CDR3 is CAIGLLATTGELFF. As DNA, the CDR3 is TGTGCCATCGGGTTACTAGCGACCACCGGGGAGCTGTTTTTT. The chain couples TRBV7-9 to TRBJ2-2; the match to TRBD2 covers 7 bases. The CDR3 totals 14 residues. V gave up 10 bases and J gave up 4 bases; unmatched junction bases: 9. The germline gives CDR1 SEHNR, CDR2 FQNEAQ (reference sequence). Complete variable domain (other parts from reference TRBV7-9 and TRBJ2-2): DTGVSQNPRHKITKRGQNVTFRCDPISEHNRLYWYRQTLGQGPEFLTYFQNEAQLEKSRLLSDRFSAERPKGSFSTLEIQRTEQGDSAMYLCAIGLLATTGELFFGEGSRLTVL.